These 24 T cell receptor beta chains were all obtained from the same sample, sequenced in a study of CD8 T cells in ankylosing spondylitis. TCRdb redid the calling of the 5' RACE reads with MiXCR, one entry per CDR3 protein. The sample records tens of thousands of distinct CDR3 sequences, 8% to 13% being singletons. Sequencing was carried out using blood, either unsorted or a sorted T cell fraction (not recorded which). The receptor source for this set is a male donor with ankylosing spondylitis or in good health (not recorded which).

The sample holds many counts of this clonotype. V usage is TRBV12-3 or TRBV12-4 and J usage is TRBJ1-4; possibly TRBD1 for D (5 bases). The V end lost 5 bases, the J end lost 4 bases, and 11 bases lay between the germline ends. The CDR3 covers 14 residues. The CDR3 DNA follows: TGTGCCAGCAGTCCCGGGGGGGGTAATGAAAAACTGTTTTTT. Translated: CASSPGGGNEKLFF.

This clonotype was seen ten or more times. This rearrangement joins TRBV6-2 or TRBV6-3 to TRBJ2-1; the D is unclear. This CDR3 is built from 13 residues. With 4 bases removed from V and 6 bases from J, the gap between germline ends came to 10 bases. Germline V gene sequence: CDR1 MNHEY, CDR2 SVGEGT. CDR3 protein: CASSSSRGNEQFF. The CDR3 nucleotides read TGTGCCAGCAGTTCTTCACGCGGCAATGAGCAGTTCTTC.

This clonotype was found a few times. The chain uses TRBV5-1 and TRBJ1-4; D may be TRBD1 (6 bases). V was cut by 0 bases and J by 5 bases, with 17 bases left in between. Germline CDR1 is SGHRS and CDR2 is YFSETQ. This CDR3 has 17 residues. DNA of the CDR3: TGCGCCAGCAGCTTGGAAGGGGACACTGCGAGGAATGAAAAACTGTTTTTT. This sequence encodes CASSLEGDTARNEKLFF.

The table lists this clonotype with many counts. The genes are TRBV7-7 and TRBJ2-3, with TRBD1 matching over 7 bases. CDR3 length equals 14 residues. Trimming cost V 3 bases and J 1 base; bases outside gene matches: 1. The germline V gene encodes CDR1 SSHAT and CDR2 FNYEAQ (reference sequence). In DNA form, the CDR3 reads TGTGCCAGCAGCTTGGGACAGCGCACAGATACGCAGTATTTT. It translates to CASSLGQRTDTQYF.

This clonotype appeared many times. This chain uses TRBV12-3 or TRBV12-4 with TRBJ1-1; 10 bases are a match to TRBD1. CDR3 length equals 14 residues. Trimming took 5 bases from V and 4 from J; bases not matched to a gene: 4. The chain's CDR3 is CASSRQGARTEAFF. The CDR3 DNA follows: TGTGCCAGCAGTCGACAGGGGGCGCGCACTGAAGCTTTCTTT.

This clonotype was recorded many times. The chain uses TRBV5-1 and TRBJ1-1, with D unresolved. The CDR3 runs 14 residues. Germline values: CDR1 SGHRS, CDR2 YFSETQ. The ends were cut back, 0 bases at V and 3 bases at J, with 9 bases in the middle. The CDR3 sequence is CASSLVERDTEAFF. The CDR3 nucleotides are TGCGCCAGCAGCTTGGTGGAGAGAGACACTGAAGCTTTCTTT.

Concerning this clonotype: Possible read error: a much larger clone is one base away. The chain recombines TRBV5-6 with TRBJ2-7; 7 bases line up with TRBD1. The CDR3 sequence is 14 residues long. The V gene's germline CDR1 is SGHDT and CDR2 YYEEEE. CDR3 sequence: CSSSETGPSYEQYF. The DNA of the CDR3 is TGTTCCAGCAGCGAGACAGGGCCCTCCTACGAGCAGTACTTC. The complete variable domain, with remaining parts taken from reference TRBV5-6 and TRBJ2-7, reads DAGVTQSPTHLIKTRGQQVTLRCSPKSGHDTVSWYQQALGQGPQFIFQYYEEEERQRGNFPDRFSGHQFPNYSSELNVNALLLGDSALYLCSSSETGPSYEQYFGPGTRLTVT.

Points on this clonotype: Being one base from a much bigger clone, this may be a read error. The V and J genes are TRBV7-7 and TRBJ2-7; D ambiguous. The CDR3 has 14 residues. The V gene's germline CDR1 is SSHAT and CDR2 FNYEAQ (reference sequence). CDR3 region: CASSATTSSYAQYF. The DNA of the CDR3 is TGTGCCAGCAGCGCAACTACGAGCTCCTACGCGCAGTACTTC.

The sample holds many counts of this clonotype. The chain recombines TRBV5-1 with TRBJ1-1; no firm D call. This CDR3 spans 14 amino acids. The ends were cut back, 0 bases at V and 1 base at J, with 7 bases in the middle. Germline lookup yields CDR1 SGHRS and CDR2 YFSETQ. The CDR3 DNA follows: TGCGCCAGCAGCTTGGCCGGGCAGAACACTGAAGCTTTCTTT. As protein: CASSLAGQNTEAFF. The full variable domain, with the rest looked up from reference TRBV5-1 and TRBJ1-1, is KAGVTQTPRYLIKTRGQQVTLSCSPISGHRSVSWYQQTPGQGLQFLFEYFSETQRNKGNFPGRFSGRQFSNSRSEMNVSTLELGDSALYLCASSLAGQNTEAFFGQGTRLTVV.

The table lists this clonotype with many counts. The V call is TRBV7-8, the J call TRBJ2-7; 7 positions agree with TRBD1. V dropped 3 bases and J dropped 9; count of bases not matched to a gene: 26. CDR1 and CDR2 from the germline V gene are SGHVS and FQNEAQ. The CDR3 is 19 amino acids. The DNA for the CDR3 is TGTGCCAGCAGCTTGGGGGTTATAAACACAGGGGTAGGATACAATGGGCAGTACTTC. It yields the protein CASSLGVINTGVGYNGQYF.

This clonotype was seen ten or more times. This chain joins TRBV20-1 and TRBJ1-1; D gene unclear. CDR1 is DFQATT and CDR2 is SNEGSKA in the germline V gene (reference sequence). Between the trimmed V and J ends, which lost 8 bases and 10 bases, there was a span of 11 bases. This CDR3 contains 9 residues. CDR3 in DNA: TGCAGTTCAACGGGGAGAGCTTTCTTT. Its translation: CSSTGRAFF.

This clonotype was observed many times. CDR3 DNA: TGTGCCAGCAGCCACAACAGCGTCCAAGAGACCCAGTACTTC. Amino acid sequence: CASSHNSVQETQYF. This chain connects TRBV3-1 to TRBJ2-5; D remains ambiguous. The CDR3 contains 14 residues. Germline assignment: CDR1 LGHDT and CDR2 YNNKEL (reference sequence). Trimming removed 3 bases at V and 1 base at J, with 9 bases between.

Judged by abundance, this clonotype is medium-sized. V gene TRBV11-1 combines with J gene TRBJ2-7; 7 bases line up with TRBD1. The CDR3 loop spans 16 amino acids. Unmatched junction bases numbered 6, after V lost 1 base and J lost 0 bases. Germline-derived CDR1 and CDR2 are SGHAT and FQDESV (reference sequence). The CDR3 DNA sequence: TGTGCCAGCAGCTTAGGCTCGGGACAGAGCTCCTACGAGCAGTACTTC. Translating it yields CASSLGSGQSSYEQYF.

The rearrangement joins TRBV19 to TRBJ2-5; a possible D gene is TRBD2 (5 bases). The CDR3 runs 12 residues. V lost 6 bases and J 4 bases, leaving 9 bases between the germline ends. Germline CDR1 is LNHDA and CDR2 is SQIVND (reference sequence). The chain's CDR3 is CASRLSGETQYF. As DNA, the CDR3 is TGTGCCAGTAGATTAAGCGGAGAGACCCAGTACTTC.

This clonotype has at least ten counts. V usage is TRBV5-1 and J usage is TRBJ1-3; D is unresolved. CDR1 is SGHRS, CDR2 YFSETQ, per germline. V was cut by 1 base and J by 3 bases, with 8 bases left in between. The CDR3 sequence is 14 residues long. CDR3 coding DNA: TGCGCCAGCAGCTTGAGCACAGATGGAAACACCATATATTTT. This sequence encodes CASSLSTDGNTIYF.

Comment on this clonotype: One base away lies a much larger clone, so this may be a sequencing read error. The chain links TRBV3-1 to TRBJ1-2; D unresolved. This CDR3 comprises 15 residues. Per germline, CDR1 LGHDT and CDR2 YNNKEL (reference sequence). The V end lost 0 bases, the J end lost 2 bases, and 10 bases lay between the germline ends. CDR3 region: CASSQDARVNYGYTF. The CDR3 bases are TGTGCCAGCAGCCAAGATGCGAGGGTAAACTATGGCTACACCTTC.

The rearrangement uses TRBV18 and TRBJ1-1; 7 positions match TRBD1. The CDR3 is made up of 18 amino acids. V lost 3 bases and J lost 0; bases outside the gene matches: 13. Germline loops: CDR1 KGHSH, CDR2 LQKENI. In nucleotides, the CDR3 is TGTGCCAGCTCACCGGCAGGGACAGAGAACCCAATGAACACTGAAGCTTTCTTT. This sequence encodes CASSPAGTENPMNTEAFF. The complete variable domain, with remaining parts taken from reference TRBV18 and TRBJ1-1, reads NAGVMQNPRHLVRRRGQEARLRCSPMKGHSHVYWYRQLPEEGLKFMVYLQKENIIDESGMPKERFSAEFPKEGPSILRIQQVVRGDSAAYFCASSPAGTENPMNTEAFFGQGTRLTVV.

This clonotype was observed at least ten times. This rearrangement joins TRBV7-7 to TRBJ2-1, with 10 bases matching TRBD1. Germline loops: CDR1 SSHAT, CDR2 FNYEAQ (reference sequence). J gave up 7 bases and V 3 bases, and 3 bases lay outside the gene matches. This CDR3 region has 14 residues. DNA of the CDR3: TGTGCCAGCAGCTTGGGACAGGGGAGGAATGAGCAGTTCTTC. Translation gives CASSLGQGRNEQFF. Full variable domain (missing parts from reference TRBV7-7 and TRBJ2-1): GAGVSQSPRYKVTKRGQDVTLRCDPISSHATLYWYQQALGQGPEFLTYFNYEAQPDKSGLPSDRFSAERPEGSISTLTIQRTEQRDSAMYRCASSLGQGRNEQFFGPGTRLTVL.

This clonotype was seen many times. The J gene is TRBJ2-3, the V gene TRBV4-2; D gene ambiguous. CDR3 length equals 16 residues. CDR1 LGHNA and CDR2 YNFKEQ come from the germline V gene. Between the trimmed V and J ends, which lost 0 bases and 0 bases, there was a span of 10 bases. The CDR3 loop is CASSQESTRSTDTQYF. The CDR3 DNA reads TGTGCCAGCAGCCAAGAATCTACCCGGAGCACAGATACGCAGTATTTT.

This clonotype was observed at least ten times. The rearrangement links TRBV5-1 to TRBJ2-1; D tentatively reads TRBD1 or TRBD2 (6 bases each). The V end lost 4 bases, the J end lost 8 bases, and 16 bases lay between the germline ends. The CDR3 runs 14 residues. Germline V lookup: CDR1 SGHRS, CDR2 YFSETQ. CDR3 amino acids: CASSPVGGTHEQFF. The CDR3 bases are TGCGCCAGCAGCCCCGTAGGGGGGACCCATGAGCAGTTCTTC.

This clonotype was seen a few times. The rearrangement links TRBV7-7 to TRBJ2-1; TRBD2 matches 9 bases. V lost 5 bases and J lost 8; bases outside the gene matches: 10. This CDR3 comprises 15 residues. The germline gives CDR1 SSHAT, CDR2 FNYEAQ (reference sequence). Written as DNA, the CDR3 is TGTGCCAGCAGCGCCTCTAGCGGGGCGGTCGATGAGCAGTTCTTC. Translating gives CASSASSGAVDEQFF.

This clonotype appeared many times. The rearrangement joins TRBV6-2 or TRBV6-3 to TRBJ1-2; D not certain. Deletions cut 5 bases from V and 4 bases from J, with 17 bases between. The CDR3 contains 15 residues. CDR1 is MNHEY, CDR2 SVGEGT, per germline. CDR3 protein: CASSLEGRPLYGYTF. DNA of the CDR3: TGTGCCAGCAGTCTAGAAGGCCGACCCCTCTATGGCTACACCTTC.

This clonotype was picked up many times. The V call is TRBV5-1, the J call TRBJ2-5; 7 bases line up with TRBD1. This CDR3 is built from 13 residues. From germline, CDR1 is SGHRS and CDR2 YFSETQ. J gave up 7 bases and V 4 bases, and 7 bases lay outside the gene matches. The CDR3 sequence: CASSTDREGTQYF. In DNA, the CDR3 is TGCGCCAGCAGCACCGACAGGGAAGGGACCCAGTACTTC.

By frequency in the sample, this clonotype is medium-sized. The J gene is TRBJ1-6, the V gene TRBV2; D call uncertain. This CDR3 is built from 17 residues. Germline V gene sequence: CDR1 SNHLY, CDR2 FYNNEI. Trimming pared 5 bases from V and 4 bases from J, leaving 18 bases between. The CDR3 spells CASSRSYLGMYNSPLHF. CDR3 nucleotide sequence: TGTGCCAGCAGTCGATCCTACTTGGGGATGTATAATTCACCCCTCCACTTT.